These 30 T cell receptor beta chains share one sample of origin, sequenced in a study of shared clonotypes between healthy human individuals. The repertoire was sequenced with immunoSEQ multiplex PCR; TCRdb's copy has only in-frame clones and lacks some. The sample has under 600,000 clones; just over 75% are singletons. Sequenced sample: PBMCs. The source is a woman in her thirties or forties in good health. Some clones in this sample may be carry-over from other donors' samples.

This clone was detected only once. The chain is built from TRBV27 and TRBJ2-7; D tentatively fits TRBD1 or TRBD2 (5 bases each). Germline CDR1 is MNHEY and CDR2 is SMNVEV (reference sequence). V was cut by 6 bases and J by 5 bases, with 23 bases left in between. The CDR3 is made up of 16 amino acids. CDR3 residues: CASSPWGMGLGHEQYF. The CDR3 nucleotides are TGTGCCAGCAGCCCCTGGGGGATGGGGTTGGGGCACGAGCAGTACTTC.

This chain connects TRBV5-4 to TRBJ2-3, with unresolved D. This CDR3 comprises 13 residues. The germline V and J ends were trimmed by 0 bases and 2 bases, with 4 bases remaining between them. Germline V gives CDR1 SGHNT, CDR2 YYREEE (reference sequence). The DNA for the CDR3 is TGTGCCAGCAGCTTGGATGTCACAGATACGCAGTATTTT. It yields the protein CASSLDVTDTQYF.

The chain uses TRBV6-1 and TRBJ2-7; tentatively, D is TRBD1 (6 bases). In germline, CDR1 is MNHNS, CDR2 SASEGT. This CDR3 region has 14 residues. Trimming took 7 bases from V and 3 from J, leaving 16 bases between them. Written as DNA, the CDR3 is TGTGCCAGCAACCGACAGGCGGTGGGCTACGAGCAGTACTTC. Translated: CASNRQAVGYEQYF.

On this clone itself: The junction and the germline gene differ at one end; a read error may be behind it. The V gene is TRBV7-9, the J gene TRBJ1-1, with D perhaps matching TRBD1 (5 bases). This CDR3 contains 14 residues. Germline assignment: CDR1 SEHNR and CDR2 FQNEAQ (reference sequence). The CDR3 DNA is TGTGCCAGCAGCTTAAAACAGGAAGAGACTGGAGCTTTCTTT. This translates into CASSLKQEETGAFF.

A note on this clone: A far larger clone is just one base off, so this is likely a read error. Distinct nucleotide sequences in the sample also encode this CDR3. This rearrangement joins TRBV5-6 to TRBJ1-1, with D tentatively TRBD1 (6 bases). The germline CDR1 and CDR2 sequences are SGHDT and YYEEEE. The CDR3 has 17 amino acids. The CDR3: CASHYMTGLLDNTEAFF. The CDR3 bases are TGTGCCAGCCACTATATGACAGGTTTACTTGATAACACTGAAGCCTTCTTT.

The DNA for the CDR3 is TGCAGCGCGGGACTAGCGGACGAGCAGTTCTTC. Protein: CSAGLADEQFF. V and J are TRBV29-1 and TRBJ2-1; TRBD2 aligns across 11 bases. The length of the CDR3 is 11 residues. CDR1 and CDR2 (germline): SQVTM, ANQGSEA. The ends lost 7 bases at V and 10 bases at J; junction bases unmatched: 3.

V usage is TRBV29-1 and J usage is TRBJ2-1; possibly TRBD2 for D (5 bases). This CDR3 is 16 amino acids long. Trimming pared 7 bases from V and 0 bases from J, leaving 19 bases between. CDR1 and CDR2 (germline): SQVTM, ANQGSEA. The CDR3 loop reads CSDQEAGALSYNEQFF. CDR3 nucleotide sequence: TGCAGCGATCAAGAGGCGGGCGCTCTCTCCTACAATGAGCAGTTCTTC.

Details on this clone: A much larger clonotype is one base distant, so this may be a read error. Different DNA sequences within this sample yield the same CDR3. V gene TRBV4-3 combines with J gene TRBJ2-7; possible D gene TRBD2, 6 bases. CDR1 is LGHNA, CDR2 YSLEER, per germline. This CDR3 contains 13 residues. DNA of the CDR3: TGCGCCAGTAGCCAAGGGACTGGATACGAGCAGTACTTC. As protein: CASSQGTGYEQYF.

The chain links TRBV5-4 to TRBJ2-1; TRBD1 aligns across 9 bases. The CDR3 extends over 16 amino acids. The ends lost 4 bases at V and 2 bases at J; junction bases unmatched: 7. CDR1 is SGHNT and CDR2 is YYREEE in the germline V gene (reference sequence). The CDR3 sequence is CASSRSGTGTYNEQFF. CDR3 DNA: TGTGCCAGCAGCCGTTCCGGGACAGGGACCTACAATGAGCAGTTCTTC.

In DNA, the CDR3 is TGTGCCAGCAGCGGCCGGGAGGCCTATAGCAATCAGCCCCAGCATTTT. This gives the protein CASSGREAYSNQPQHF. The chain links TRBV11-3 to TRBJ1-5; no reliable D call. V gave up 5 bases and J gave up 0 bases, with 14 bases separating them. This CDR3 contains 16 residues. In germline, CDR1 is SGHNT, CDR2 YENEEA.

The chain joins TRBV7-8 to TRBJ1-4, with 8 bases that match TRBD1. CDR3 length: 16 residues. With 6 bases clipped from V and 8 bases from J, the junction kept 14 bases outside the gene matches. Germline CDR1 SGHVS, CDR2 FQNEAQ. This CDR3 reads CASRRTWTGFREKLFF. The CDR3 region has the DNA TGTGCCAGCAGACGAACCTGGACAGGGTTTCGCGAAAAACTGTTTTTT.

The rearrangement links TRBV28 to TRBJ1-2, with D maybe TRBD1 (6 bases). CDR3 size: 14 residues. Trimming left V 6 bases short and J 8 bases short, with 19 bases between. CDR1 is MDHEN and CDR2 is SYDVKM in the germline V gene. Here the CDR3 reads CASSTGHGRIGYTF. The CDR3 DNA follows: TGTGCCAGCAGCACGGGACATGGAAGGATCGGCTACACCTTC.

The gene calls are TRBV5-1 and TRBJ2-5, with 14 bases matching TRBD2. The ends lost 4 bases at V and 5 bases at J; junction bases unmatched: 7. The length of the CDR3 is 16 residues. Germline V gene data show CDR1 as SGHRS and CDR2 as YFSETQ. Written as DNA, the CDR3 is TGCGCCAGCAGCCCCGGACTAGCGGGAGGAGGGGAGACCCAGTACTTC. It is translated as CASSPGLAGGGETQYF.

The chain carries TRBV5-1 and TRBJ2-5, with 7 bases lining up with TRBD2. In germline, CDR1 is SGHRS, CDR2 YFSETQ. After removal of 0 bases from V and 5 bases from J, the junction contained 7 bases not matched to a gene. This CDR3 is 15 amino acids long. CDR3 bases: TGCGCCAGCAGCTTGGCCGGGGGGTCGGTTGAGACCCAGTACTTC. It is translated as CASSLAGGSVETQYF.

The genes are TRBV7-9 and TRBJ2-6, with D unclear. V was cut by 8 bases and J by 2 bases, with 10 bases left in between. CDR1 is SEHNR, CDR2 FQNEAQ, per germline (reference sequence). This CDR3 comprises 14 residues. The CDR3 here is CASSALTGANVLTF. In DNA form, the CDR3 reads TGTGCCAGCTCCGCTTTAACTGGGGCCAACGTCCTGACTTTC.

The rearrangement links TRBV15 to TRBJ2-1; the D is unclear. The ends were cut back, 1 base at V and 8 bases at J, with 15 bases in the middle. In germline, CDR1 is LNHNV, CDR2 YYDKDF (reference sequence). This CDR3 has 15 amino acids. For the CDR3, the DNA is TGTGCCACCAGCAGAGGGGTAGTATCAGCACATGAGCAGTTCTTC. Translated: CATSRGVVSAHEQFF.

The V gene is TRBV7-9, the J gene TRBJ1-1; D is possibly TRBD1 (5 bases). Germline values: CDR1 SEHNR, CDR2 FQNEAQ (reference sequence). The CDR3 is 14 residues long. Trimming stripped 1 base from V and 3 bases from J, with 9 bases between. As DNA, the CDR3 is TGTGCCAGCAGCTTAGGCGGGGGGGACACTGAAGCTTTCTTT. Translating it yields CASSLGGGDTEAFF.

The rearrangement links TRBV11-2 to TRBJ2-5; 7 bases are shared with TRBD1. Germline V gives CDR1 SGHAT, CDR2 FQNNGV. V lost 5 bases to trimming and J lost 4 bases; unmatched junction nucleotides: 7. The CDR3 runs to 14 residues. CDR3 region: CASSVPGGSETQYF. CDR3 DNA: TGTGCCAGCAGCGTACCAGGGGGTTCAGAGACCCAGTACTTC.

This chain uses TRBV28 with TRBJ1-4, with D uncertain. V shed 4 bases and J shed 5 bases, with 14 bases lying between them. Germline CDR1 MDHEN, CDR2 SYDVKM. The CDR3 is made up of 15 amino acids. The CDR3 reads CASSSPGYGNEKLFF. In nucleotides, the CDR3 is TGTGCCAGCAGTTCCCCGGGGTACGGAAATGAAAAACTGTTTTTT. The full variable domain, with the rest looked up from reference TRBV28 and TRBJ1-4, is DVKVTQSSRYLVKRTGEKVFLECVQDMDHENMFWYRQDPGLGLRLIYFSYDVKMKEKGDIPEGYSVSREKKERFSLILESASTNQTSMYLCASSSPGYGNEKLFFGSGTQLSVL.

This chain connects TRBV19 to TRBJ2-2; D uncertain. The CDR3 runs 17 residues. V gave up 5 bases and J gave up 7 bases, with 23 bases separating them. Germline V gene lookup returns CDR1 LNHDA and CDR2 SQIVND (reference sequence). The CDR3 region has the DNA TGTGCCAGTAGTCCTTCCCTAGTGTTCCAGTATGGCGGGGAGCTGTTTTTT. Translating gives CASSPSLVFQYGGELFF.

V usage is TRBV28 and J usage is TRBJ2-1; D is unresolved. V lost 6 bases, J lost 4 bases, and 13 bases lay in between. The CDR3 spans 14 residues. The V gene's germline CDR1 is MDHEN and CDR2 SYDVKM. CDR3 sequence reads: CASSYPRLYNEQFF. CDR3 DNA sequence: TGTGCCAGCAGCTATCCTAGACTGTACAATGAGCAGTTCTTC.

The chain joins TRBV4-1 to TRBJ1-1; no clear D gene. Trimming pared 1 base from V and 1 base from J, leaving 7 bases between. The germline V gene encodes CDR1 MGHRA and CDR2 YSYEKL. CDR3 size: 14 residues. The CDR3 bases are TGCGCCAGCAGCCAAGCCTACAAGAACACTGAAGCTTTCTTT. Translating it yields CASSQAYKNTEAFF.

This clone appeared once. V usage is TRBV5-1 and J usage is TRBJ2-1, with 7 bases fitting TRBD1. Germline loops: CDR1 SGHRS, CDR2 YFSETQ. The CDR3 spans 15 residues. Losses at the gene ends were 4 bases for V and 2 bases for J; bases not matched to a gene: 6. Written as DNA, the CDR3 is TGCGCCAGCAGCCCGGCCGGGACAGCCTACAATGAGCAGTTCTTC. Translation gives CASSPAGTAYNEQFF.

As regards this clone: The sample has other DNA sequences that encode this CDR3 too. The gene calls are TRBV15 and TRBJ2-3; unclear D gene. Trimming pared 0 bases from V and 3 bases from J, leaving 4 bases between. This CDR3 spans 13 amino acids. The germline gives CDR1 LNHNV, CDR2 YYDKDF (reference sequence). The CDR3 spells CATSRDLTDTQYF. In DNA form, the CDR3 reads TGTGCCACCAGCAGAGATTTGACAGATACGCAGTATTTT.

The chain links TRBV7-8 to TRBJ1-2, with D possibly TRBD1 on 5 matching bases. Between the trimmed V and J ends, which lost 3 bases and 7 bases, there was a span of 18 bases. The CDR3 consists of 15 residues. CDR1 and CDR2 from the germline V gene are SGHVS and FQNEAQ. DNA for the CDR3: TGTGCCAGCAGCTTCGATGTTGGGACTACGGTTGGCTACACCTTC. It codes for CASSFDVGTTVGYTF.

The V call is TRBV11-3, the J call TRBJ2-7; 7 bases map to TRBD2. The CDR3 sequence is 15 residues long. Germline lookup yields CDR1 SGHNT and CDR2 YENEEA. J gave up 6 bases and V 4 bases, and 12 bases lay outside the gene matches. CDR3 in amino acids: CASSSGLTLDSEQYF. The CDR3 region has the DNA TGTGCCAGCAGCTCGGGACTAACCCTCGACTCCGAGCAGTACTTC.

This chain connects TRBV5-1 to TRBJ1-1, with D tentatively TRBD1 (5 bases). This CDR3 comprises 14 residues. The V end was cut by 4 bases, the J end by 4 bases, with 14 bases between. CDR1 is SGHRS, CDR2 YFSETQ, per germline. In nucleotides, the CDR3 is TGCGCCAGCAGCCTGGTTAGGGGAGGCACTGAAGCTTTCTTT. Its translation: CASSLVRGGTEAFF.

V gene TRBV6-5 combines with J gene TRBJ1-1, with 9 bases fitting TRBD1. In germline, CDR1 is MNHEY, CDR2 SVGAGI. The V gene end was trimmed by 9 bases and the J gene end by 4 bases; junction bases not matched to a gene: 12. The CDR3 length is 15 residues. Here the CDR3 DNA reads TGTGCCAGTGGGACAGGGCGGCGGTACGGCACTGAAGCTTTCTTT. As protein: CASGTGRRYGTEAFF.

This rearrangement joins TRBV28 to TRBJ1-2; 7 bases align to TRBD1. This CDR3 contains 15 residues. The germline CDR1 and CDR2 sequences are MDHEN and SYDVKM. J lost 5 bases, V lost 6 bases, and 12 bases had no gene match. The CDR3 region has the DNA TGTGCCAGCAGCCCGGGACAGTCCGGATGGTATGGCTACACCTTC. Protein sequence: CASSPGQSGWYGYTF.

With respect to this clone: Germline is not matched at one junction end, which may reflect a read error. The rearrangement links TRBV29-1 to TRBJ1-2; 7 bases are shared with TRBD1. The CDR3 runs to 13 residues. Germline values: CDR1 SQVTM, CDR2 ANQGSEA. The CDR3 loop is CGVGDTGDYGYTF. CDR3 nucleotide sequence: TGCGGCGTTGGGGATACAGGGGACTATGGCTACACCTTC.